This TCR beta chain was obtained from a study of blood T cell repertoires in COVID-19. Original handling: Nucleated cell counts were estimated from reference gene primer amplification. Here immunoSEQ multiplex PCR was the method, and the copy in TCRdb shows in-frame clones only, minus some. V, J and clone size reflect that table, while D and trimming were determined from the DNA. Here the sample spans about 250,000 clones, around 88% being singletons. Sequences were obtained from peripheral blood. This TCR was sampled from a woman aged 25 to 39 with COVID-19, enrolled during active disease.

The CDR3 is CASSPGNYEQYF. The CDR3 DNA sequence: TGTGCCAGCAGTCCAGGGAATTACGAGCAGTACTTC. The chain combines TRBV6-2 or TRBV6-3 with TRBJ2-7; possible D gene TRBD1, 5 bases. This CDR3 has 12 residues. Germline V CDR1 and CDR2: MNHEY, SVGEGT. Trimming took off 5 bases at V and 4 bases at J, with 9 bases between the two ends.